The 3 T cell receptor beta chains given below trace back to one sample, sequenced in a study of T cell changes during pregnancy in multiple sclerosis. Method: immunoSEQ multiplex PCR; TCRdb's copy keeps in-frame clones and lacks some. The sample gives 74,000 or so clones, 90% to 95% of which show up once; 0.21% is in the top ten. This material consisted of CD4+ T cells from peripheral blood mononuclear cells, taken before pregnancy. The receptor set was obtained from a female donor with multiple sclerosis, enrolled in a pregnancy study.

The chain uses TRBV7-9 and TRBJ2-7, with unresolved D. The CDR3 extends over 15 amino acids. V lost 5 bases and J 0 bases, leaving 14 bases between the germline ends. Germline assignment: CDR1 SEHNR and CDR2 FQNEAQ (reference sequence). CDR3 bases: TGTGCCAGCAGCCCCTGGCTAGGAAGCTCCTACGAGCAGTACTTC. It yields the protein CASSPWLGSSYEQYF.

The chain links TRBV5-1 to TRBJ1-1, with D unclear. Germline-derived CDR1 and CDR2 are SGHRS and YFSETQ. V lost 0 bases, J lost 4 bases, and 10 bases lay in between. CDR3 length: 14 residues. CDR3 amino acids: CASSLEIGVTEAFF. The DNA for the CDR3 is TGCGCCAGCAGCTTGGAAATCGGAGTCACTGAAGCTTTCTTT.

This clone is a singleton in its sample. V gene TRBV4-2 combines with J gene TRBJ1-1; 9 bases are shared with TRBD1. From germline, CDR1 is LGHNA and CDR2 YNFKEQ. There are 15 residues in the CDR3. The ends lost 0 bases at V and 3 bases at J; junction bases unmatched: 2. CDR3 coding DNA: TGTGCCAGCAGCCAAGATTGGGACAGGGACACTGAAGCTTTCTTT. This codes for CASSQDWDRDTEAFF.